A single sample is the source of the 24 T cell receptor beta chains below, sequenced in a study of OX40 agonist ivuxolimab in advanced cancers. Libraries were prepared through the immunoSEQ multiplex PCR assay. TCRdb's version of the immuneACCESS table is confined to in-frame rearrangements and falls short of the full clone set. An unresolved V gene accounts for under half of the shortfall where checked; the remainder is of unknown origin. For this sample there are about 24,000 clones; 85% appear just once. The ten biggest clones cover roughly 15% of the sample. The sample here was CD4+ or CD8+ T cells sorted from blood, taken in a trial of the OX40 agonist ivuxolimab. These receptors came from an adult with an advanced solid tumor such as melanoma, head and neck, liver or kidney cancer.

The rearrangement joins TRBV2 to TRBJ1-1; D unclear. The germline V gene has CDR1 SNHLY and CDR2 FYNNEI. V dropped 4 bases and J dropped 1 base, with 7 bases sitting between them. The CDR3 spans 13 residues. The CDR3 protein is CASSVQENTEAFF. CDR3 in DNA: TGTGCCAGCAGTGTTCAGGAGAACACTGAAGCTTTCTTT.

The genes are TRBV10-3 and TRBJ2-3; D perhaps matches TRBD1 (5 bases). CDR1 ENHRY and CDR2 SYGVKD come from the germline V gene. CDR3 size: 14 residues. V lost 7 bases and J lost 4, with 15 bases in between. The CDR3 DNA is TGTGCCATCACCGACAGCCCCCGTTCAGATACGCAGTATTTT. Translation gives CAITDSPRSDTQYF.

The chain couples TRBV6-5 to TRBJ1-3; D gene ambiguous. V was pared by 7 bases and J by 1 base, with 8 bases between. The germline gives CDR1 MNHEY, CDR2 SVGAGI. The CDR3 spans 13 residues. The CDR3 reads CASKSLSGNTIYF. In DNA form, the CDR3 reads TGTGCCAGCAAAAGTCTTTCTGGAAACACCATATATTTT.

The chain is built from TRBV4-3 and TRBJ1-5, with 10 bases matching TRBD1. V shed 1 base and J 7 bases; nucleotides not matched to a gene: 4. CDR1 is LGHNA, CDR2 YSLEER, per germline. The CDR3 is 15 residues long. CDR3 sequence reads: CASSQGQGAGQPQHF. The CDR3 DNA is TGCGCCAGCAGCCAAGGACAGGGGGCGGGGCAGCCCCAGCATTTT.

This chain connects TRBV11-2 to TRBJ1-4, with D uncertain. The V and J ends lost 6 bases and 4 bases respectively, with 12 bases between them. This CDR3 comprises 14 residues. Per germline, CDR1 SGHAT and CDR2 FQNNGV. The CDR3 sequence: CASSQWRLNEKLFF. CDR3 in DNA: TGTGCCAGCAGTCAATGGCGGCTTAATGAAAAACTGTTTTTT. Filled out from reference TRBV11-2 and TRBJ1-4, the complete variable domain reads EAGVAQSPRYKIIEKRQSVAFWCNPISGHATLYWYQQILGQGPKLLIQFQNNGVVDDSQLPKDRFSAERLKGVDSTLKIQPAKLEDSAVYLCASSQWRLNEKLFFGSGTQLSVL.

V is TRBV5-4 and J is TRBJ2-4; D is possibly TRBD2 (6 bases). There are 16 residues in the CDR3. Germline values: CDR1 SGHNT, CDR2 YYREEE (reference sequence). The germline V and J ends were trimmed by 4 bases and 0 bases, with 14 bases remaining between them. The CDR3 sequence: CASSLGGALAKNIQYF. In DNA form, the CDR3 reads TGTGCCAGCAGCCTCGGAGGGGCGCTAGCCAAAAACATTCAGTACTTC.

This clone occurred a few times. The CDR3 DNA is TGTGCCAGCAGCCAAGGGGGTACCGGGACAGTGATACCGAACACTGAAGCTTTCTTT. The encoded protein is CASSQGGTGTVIPNTEAFF. The gene calls are TRBV7-2 and TRBJ1-1; 7 nucleotides align to TRBD1. Trimming took 5 bases from V and 1 from J; bases not matched to a gene: 19. Per the germline V gene, CDR1 is SGHTA and CDR2 is FQGNSA. The CDR3 consists of 19 residues.

The CDR3 coding sequence is TGTGCCAGCAGTGAAGCAGGGGATAATTCACCCCTCCACTTT. This codes for CASSEAGDNSPLHF. The gene calls are TRBV2 and TRBJ1-6; D may be TRBD1 (5 bases). The CDR3 contains 14 residues. Germline-derived CDR1 and CDR2 are SNHLY and FYNNEI. V was cut by 0 bases and J by 5 bases, with 5 bases left in between.

The gene calls are TRBV5-1 and TRBJ2-5; 9 positions match TRBD1. The J call is in doubt because the DNA end fits TRBJ2-7 better. Germline V gives CDR1 SGHRS, CDR2 YFSETQ. This CDR3 is 14 amino acids long. The CDR3 DNA sequence: TGCGCCAGCAGCCAAAGGACAGGGGAAGGCGAGCAGTACTTC. It codes for CASSQRTGEGEQYF.

This chain joins TRBV30 and TRBJ1-5, with 8 bases that match TRBD1. The CDR3 runs to 13 residues. The junction had 0 bases not matched to a gene; V was cut back by 1 base and J by 4 bases. CDR1 and CDR2 from the germline V gene are GTSNPN and SVGIG (reference sequence). The CDR3 DNA reads as TGTGCCTGGAGTGGACAGGGGAATCAGCCCCAGCATTTT. It specifies CAWSGQGNQPQHF.

The V gene is TRBV4-1, the J gene TRBJ1-2, with no clear D. Germline V gene sequence: CDR1 MGHRA, CDR2 YSYEKL. V was clipped by 4 bases and J by 4 bases, with 13 bases between them. The CDR3 length is 14 residues. CDR3 sequence reads: CASSLADTGYGYTF. In DNA, the CDR3 is TGCGCCAGCAGCCTTGCCGACACCGGCTATGGCTACACCTTC.

CDR3 DNA sequence: TGTGCCAGCAGCTCAGGGGGCGGTAATGAAAAACTGTTTTTT. Its translation: CASSSGGGNEKLFF. The rearrangement links TRBV7-2 to TRBJ1-4; 8 bases align to TRBD1. The CDR3 is 14 amino acids. J lost 4 bases, V lost 4 bases, and 2 bases had no gene match. Germline CDR1 and CDR2: SGHTA and FQGNSA.

The chain uses TRBV30 and TRBJ2-5; D perhaps matches TRBD2 (6 bases). The length of the CDR3 is 15 residues. Trimming removed 4 bases at V and 2 bases at J, with 17 bases between. Per the germline V gene, CDR1 is GTSNPN and CDR2 is SVGIG (reference sequence). CDR3 region: CAWTLKIGRQETQYF. In DNA, the CDR3 is TGTGCCTGGACCCTTAAAATAGGGAGGCAAGAGACCCAGTACTTC.

This rearrangement joins TRBV6-5 to TRBJ2-1, with TRBD2 identical over 9 bases. In germline, CDR1 is MNHEY, CDR2 SVGAGI. J was trimmed by 6 bases and V by 6 bases; bases with no gene match: 6. This CDR3 has 14 amino acids. For the CDR3, the DNA is TGTGCCAGCAGGTTTAGCGGGGGCGGCAATGAGCAGTTCTTC. It is translated as CASRFSGGGNEQFF.

This clone appeared a few times. The genes are TRBV2 and TRBJ2-2; TRBD1 agrees at 7 bases. The CDR3 length is 14 residues. V shed 7 bases and J 3 bases; nucleotides not matched to a gene: 5. Germline V lookup: CDR1 SNHLY, CDR2 FYNNEI. Here the CDR3 DNA reads TGTGCCAGCAACAGGGGAGCGGACACCGGGGAGCTGTTTTTT. It translates to CASNRGADTGELFF.

This clone was seen once. The V and J genes are TRBV10-3 and TRBJ2-1; D gene uncertain. The germline V and J ends were trimmed by 3 bases and 6 bases, with 3 bases remaining between them. The CDR3 totals 11 residues. The germline gives CDR1 ENHRY, CDR2 SYGVKD. In nucleotides, the CDR3 is TGTGCCATCAGTGATTCCAATGAGCAGTTCTTC. Translation gives CAISDSNEQFF.

The V call is TRBV30, the J call TRBJ2-7; 8 nucleotides match TRBD1. The CDR3 consists of 13 residues. Germline CDR1 GTSNPN, CDR2 SVGIG (reference sequence). V gave up 5 bases and J gave up 2 bases; unmatched junction bases: 5. The chain's CDR3 is CAWDRQGTYEQYF. The CDR3 DNA is TGTGCCTGGGATAGACAGGGGACCTACGAGCAGTACTTC.

This clone is classed as medium-sized. This chain joins TRBV6-5 and TRBJ2-7; D not certain. This CDR3 is 14 amino acids long. Germline CDR1 is MNHEY and CDR2 is SVGAGI. V was cut by 1 base and J by 4 bases, with 11 bases left in between. The CDR3: CASSYFGFGYEQYF. CDR3 DNA sequence: TGTGCCAGCAGTTACTTCGGCTTTGGTTACGAGCAGTACTTC.

This chain joins TRBV5-1 and TRBJ2-7, with 12 bases identical to TRBD2. The CDR3 sequence is 15 residues long. Germline CDR1 reads SGHRS; CDR2 reads YFSETQ. V trimming: 0 bases; J trimming: 7 bases; junction bases outside the gene matches: 5. The CDR3 loop is CASSLGLAGGQEQYF. DNA of the CDR3: TGCGCCAGCAGCTTGGGCCTAGCGGGAGGGCAAGAGCAGTACTTC.

The chain carries TRBV9 and TRBJ1-2; maybe TRBD1 (5 bases). The CDR3 has 14 residues. Germline CDR1 and CDR2: SGDLS and YYNGEE. V lost 3 bases to trimming and J lost 4 bases, with 13 bases between them. CDR3 nucleotides: TGTGCCAGCAGCGAGGACACAGGTCGCTATGGCTACACCTTC. Its translation is CASSEDTGRYGYTF. Full variable domain (missing parts from reference TRBV9 and TRBJ1-2): DSGVTQTPKHLITATGQRVTLRCSPRSGDLSVYWYQQSLDQGLQFLIQYYNGEERAKGNILERFSAQQFPDLHSELNLSSLELGDSALYFCASSEDTGRYGYTFGSGTRLTVV.

The rearrangement uses TRBV6-5 and TRBJ2-2; 10 bases line up with TRBD1. This CDR3 has 14 amino acids. J gave up 5 bases and V 6 bases, and 3 bases lay outside the gene matches. CDR1 MNHEY and CDR2 SVGAGI come from the germline V gene. The CDR3 DNA follows: TGTGCCAGCAGGGGGACAGGGGTTACCGGGGAGCTGTTTTTT. Translation: CASRGTGVTGELFF.

The genes are TRBV9 and TRBJ2-7; D perhaps matches TRBD1 (5 bases). Trimming removed 0 bases from V and 7 bases from J, with 11 bases in between. The V gene's germline CDR1 is SGDLS and CDR2 YYNGEE. This CDR3 has 13 amino acids. The CDR3 DNA follows: TGTGCCAGCAGCGTAGCTGAAGGGGTAGAGCAGTACTTC. This translates into CASSVAEGVEQYF.

As DNA, the CDR3 is TGTGCCAGCAGTGAGCACAGACAGAATTCACCCCTCCACTTT. This codes for CASSEHRQNSPLHF. This chain uses TRBV25-1 with TRBJ1-6; D might be TRBD1 (5 bases). V was trimmed by 3 bases and J by 7 bases, leaving 10 bases between them. The CDR3 totals 14 residues. Looked up from germline, CDR1 is MGHDK and CDR2 is SYGVNS.

This chain uses TRBV29-1 with TRBJ2-3, with 7 bases identical to TRBD2. Losses at the gene ends were 7 bases for V and 0 bases for J; bases not matched to a gene: 7. Germline values: CDR1 SQVTM, CDR2 ANQGSEA. CDR3 length equals 14 residues. Here the CDR3 reads CSAPVAGSTDTQYF. CDR3 nucleotides: TGCAGCGCCCCGGTAGCGGGTAGCACAGATACGCAGTATTTT.